The sequence of this TCR beta chain was determined in a study of STAT5B mutations in CD4+ large granular lymphocyte leukemia. Findings and limits, study-wide: Without putative leukemic clones, patient CD4-sorted repertoires remained more clonal than healthy CD4+ repertoires. Top patient clones used TRBV06 genes more often: 8/27 versus 2/35 in controls. About a quarter of private leukemic clonotypes occurred rarely in other patients' non-leukemic repertoires.

A remark on this clone: Its antigen is unknown.

TCRdb's copy holds only in-frame clones and misses some; the assay was immunoSEQ multiplex PCR. The profile covers 30,000 to 40,000 clones, with roughly 87% appearing a single time and 3.4% taken by the ten largest. The CDR3 has 16 amino acids. V was pared by 2 bases and J by 1 base, with 4 bases of the junction left unmatched. Germline V CDR1 and CDR2: MGHRA, YSYEKL. The specimen was CD4+ T cells from blood buffy coats. This TCR was recovered from a human donor in good health. This sequence joins TRBV4-1 and TRBJ2-1, with 8 bases identical to TRBD2. Here the CDR3 DNA reads TGCGCCAGCAGCCAAAATCCTAGCGGGTCCTACAATGAGCAGTTCTTC. Translating it yields CASSQNPSGSYNEQFF.